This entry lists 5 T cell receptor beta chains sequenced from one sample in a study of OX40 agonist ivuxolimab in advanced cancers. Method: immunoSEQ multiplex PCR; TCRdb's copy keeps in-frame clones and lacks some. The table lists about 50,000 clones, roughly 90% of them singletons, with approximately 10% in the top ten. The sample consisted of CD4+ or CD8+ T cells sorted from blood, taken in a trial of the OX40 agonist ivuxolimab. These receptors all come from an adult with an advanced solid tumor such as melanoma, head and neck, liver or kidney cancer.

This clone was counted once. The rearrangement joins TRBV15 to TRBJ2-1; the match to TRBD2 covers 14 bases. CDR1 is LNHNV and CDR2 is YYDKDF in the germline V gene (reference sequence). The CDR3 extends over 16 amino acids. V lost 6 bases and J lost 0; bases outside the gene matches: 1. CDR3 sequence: CATRGTSGSSYNEQFF. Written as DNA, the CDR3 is TGTGCCACCAGAGGGACTAGCGGGAGCTCCTACAATGAGCAGTTCTTC. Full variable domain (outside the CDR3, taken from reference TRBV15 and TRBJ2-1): DAMVIQNPRYQVTQFGKPVTLSCSQTLNHNVMYWYQQKSSQAPKLLFHYYDKDFNNEADTPDNFQSRRPNTSFCFLDIRSPGLGDTAMYLCATRGTSGSSYNEQFFGPGTRLTVL.

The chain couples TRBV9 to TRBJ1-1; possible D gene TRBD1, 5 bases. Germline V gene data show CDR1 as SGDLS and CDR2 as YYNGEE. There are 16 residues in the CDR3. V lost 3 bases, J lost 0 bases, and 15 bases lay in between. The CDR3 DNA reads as TGTGCCAGCAGCGAACCCGTTGCGGACATGAACACTGAAGCTTTCTTT. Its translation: CASSEPVADMNTEAFF. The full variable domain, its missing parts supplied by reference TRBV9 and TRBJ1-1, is DSGVTQTPKHLITATGQRVTLRCSPRSGDLSVYWYQQSLDQGLQFLIQYYNGEERAKGNILERFSAQQFPDLHSELNLSSLELGDSALYFCASSEPVADMNTEAFFGQGTRLTVV.

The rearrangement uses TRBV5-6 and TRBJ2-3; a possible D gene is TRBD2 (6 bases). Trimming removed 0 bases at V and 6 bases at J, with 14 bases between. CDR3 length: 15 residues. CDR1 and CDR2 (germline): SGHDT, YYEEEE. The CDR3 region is CASSLGRGFGDTQYF. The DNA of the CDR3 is TGTGCCAGCAGCTTGGGGCGGGGTTTTGGGGATACGCAGTATTTT.

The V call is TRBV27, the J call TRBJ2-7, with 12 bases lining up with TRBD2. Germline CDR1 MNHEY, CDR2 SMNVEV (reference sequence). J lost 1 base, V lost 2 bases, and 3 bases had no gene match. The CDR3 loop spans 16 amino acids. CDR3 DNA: TGTGCCAGCAGTTTAACCGGGACTAGCGGGTCCTACGAGCAGTACTTC. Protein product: CASSLTGTSGSYEQYF.

This CDR3 is CASSVSGSNNEQFF. CDR3 sequence (DNA): TGTGCCAGCAGCGTAAGCGGGAGTAACAATGAGCAGTTCTTC. V is TRBV7-6 and J is TRBJ2-1; 8 bases are shared with TRBD2. This CDR3 comprises 14 residues. V lost 5 bases and J lost 5; bases outside the gene matches: 5. Germline-derived CDR1 and CDR2 are SGHVS and FNYEAQ.